The TCR beta chain under discussion was sequenced for a study of neoadjuvant anti-PD-1 for oral cavity cancer. Assay used: immunoSEQ multiplex PCR; TCRdb lists only in-frame clones, some missing. The table lists 84,000 or so clones, more than 80% of them singletons. This material consisted of PBMCs, taken before nivolumab (anti-PD-1) treatment. The origin of this receptor is a person aged 40-85 years with oral cavity squamous cell carcinoma.

In DNA, the CDR3 is TGTGCCAGCAGCTTGGGAGGACAGGGAGTCAGCAACGAGCAGTACTTC. This sequence encodes CASSLGGQGVSNEQYF. The gene calls are TRBV5-6 and TRBJ2-7; 8 nucleotides line up with TRBD1. Looked up from germline, CDR1 is SGHDT and CDR2 is YYEEEE. The junction had 10 bases not matched to a gene; V was cut back by 0 bases and J by 5 bases. This CDR3 spans 16 amino acids.